This entry lists 20 T cell receptor beta chains sequenced from one sample in a study of blood T cell repertoires in COVID-19 (dated by TCRdb to the early 2020s). Receptor amplification or capture employed the immunoSEQ multiplex PCR assay. Sourced from immuneACCESS, this table was stored by TCRdb with only in-frame sequences that have V and J called. A share of the clones is absent; for the studies checked, an unresolved V gene accounts for under half, and the remainder has no known explanation. Recorded for this sample are hundreds of thousands of clones; about 93% of them occurred a single time. The top ten hold over 0.75% of the sample. Sequencing was performed on peripheral blood. Source of these receptors: a man aged 60 to 75 with COVID-19, enrolled during active disease.

The chain links TRBV6-6 to TRBJ1-1; TRBD1 might be the D (5 bases). Germline loops: CDR1 MNHNY, CDR2 SVGAGI (reference sequence). This CDR3 region has 16 residues. V lost 6 bases and J lost 3, with 20 bases in between. CDR3 residues: CASRRGGAGGDTEAFF. In DNA form, the CDR3 reads TGTGCCAGCAGGCGGGGAGGGGCTGGTGGTGACACTGAAGCTTTCTTT.

The V and J genes are TRBV30 and TRBJ1-2; 7 bases align to TRBD1. Trimming took 6 bases from V and 2 from J; bases not matched to a gene: 6. CDR3 length equals 13 residues. CDR1 GTSNPN and CDR2 SVGIG come from the germline V gene (reference sequence). CDR3 sequence reads: CACPGQKNYGYTF. DNA of the CDR3: TGTGCCTGTCCGGGACAGAAAAACTATGGCTACACCTTC.

The V call is TRBV25-1, the J call TRBJ2-1; D possibly corresponds to TRBD2 (6 bases). This CDR3 spans 15 amino acids. The germline V and J ends were trimmed by 7 bases and 3 bases, with 16 bases remaining between them. Germline CDR1 MGHDK, CDR2 SYGVNS. Written as DNA, the CDR3 is TGTGCCAGCATTCAGACGGGGGTTATCTACAATGAGCAGTTCTTC. Its protein is CASIQTGVIYNEQFF.

The rearrangement joins TRBV5-1 to TRBJ2-3; 7 positions agree with TRBD2. CDR3 length: 14 residues. V dropped 1 base and J dropped 2; count of bases not matched to a gene: 1. Germline loops: CDR1 SGHRS, CDR2 YFSETQ. The CDR3 sequence is CASSLTSDTDTQYF. CDR3 nucleotides: TGCGCCAGCAGCTTGACTAGCGACACAGATACGCAGTATTTT.

V is TRBV5-1 and J is TRBJ2-3; TRBD2 matches 9 bases. J gave up 4 bases and V 0 bases, and 6 bases lay outside the gene matches. Looked up from germline, CDR1 is SGHRS and CDR2 is YFSETQ. The CDR3 is 16 amino acids. CDR3 in amino acids: CASSLAQRGVADTQYF. Written as DNA, the CDR3 is TGCGCCAGCAGCTTGGCCCAGCGGGGGGTCGCAGATACGCAGTATTTT.

This chain links TRBV18 with TRBJ2-7; a weak D match, TRBD1 (6 bases). The CDR3 is 18 amino acids. V shed 5 bases and J shed 3 bases, with 26 bases lying between them. The germline gives CDR1 KGHSH, CDR2 LQKENI. The CDR3 coding sequence is TGTGCCAGCTCATTAACACCTCCTATACAGGGATTCGGCTACGAGCAGTACTTC. Translated: CASSLTPPIQGFGYEQYF.

The chain links TRBV2 to TRBJ2-1; D may be TRBD1 (6 bases). V lost 10 bases and J 4 bases, leaving 17 bases between the germline ends. The CDR3 length is 14 residues. The germline V gene has CDR1 SNHLY and CDR2 FYNNEI. CDR3 in DNA: TGTGCCACCACCCACAGGGCCAATTACAATGAGCAGTTCTTC. It is translated as CATTHRANYNEQFF.

The chain recombines TRBV4-3 with TRBJ1-5, with D perhaps matching TRBD1 (6 bases). The CDR3 contains 14 residues. CDR1 is LGHNA and CDR2 is YSLEER in the germline V gene. The V gene lost 3 bases and the J gene lost 7 bases, with 13 bases spanning the gap. The CDR3 nucleotides read TGCGCCAGCAGCCAGTACAATAGGGGGCAGCCCCAGCATTTT. It yields the protein CASSQYNRGQPQHF.

This rearrangement joins TRBV28 to TRBJ2-7, with no clear D. Germline assignment: CDR1 MDHEN and CDR2 SYDVKM. V lost 5 bases and J 4 bases, leaving 9 bases between the germline ends. This CDR3 region has 12 residues. CDR3 region: CASSTKLYEQYF. The CDR3 bases are TGTGCCAGCAGTACTAAGTTGTACGAGCAGTACTTC.

The V gene is TRBV14, the J gene TRBJ2-7; D is perhaps TRBD1 (6 bases). Germline lookup yields CDR1 SGHDN and CDR2 FVKESK. The V and J ends lost 1 base and 1 base respectively, with 17 bases between them. This CDR3 comprises 17 residues. CDR3 DNA sequence: TGTGCCAGCAGCCAAGGGTTATGGGGCAGGGGTTCCTACGAGCAGTACTTC. Its protein is CASSQGLWGRGSYEQYF.

The chain links TRBV29-1 to TRBJ2-7; 7 bases are shared with TRBD1. The CDR3 spans 13 residues. Germline V lookup: CDR1 SQVTM, CDR2 ANQGSEA. Losses at the gene ends were 6 bases for V and 6 bases for J; bases not matched to a gene: 11. Here the CDR3 reads CSVHRPGQPEQYF. The CDR3, as DNA: TGCAGCGTCCATAGACCGGGACAGCCCGAGCAGTACTTC.

The chain combines TRBV24-1 with TRBJ2-3, with D perhaps matching TRBD1 (5 bases). The CDR3 is 16 amino acids. V lost 3 bases and J 5 bases, leaving 17 bases between the germline ends. The germline V gene has CDR1 KGHDR and CDR2 SFDVKD. The CDR3 here is CATSDPVGQGKDTQYF. The CDR3 bases are TGTGCCACCAGTGATCCAGTTGGGCAGGGTAAAGATACGCAGTATTTT.

The V gene is TRBV12-5, the J gene TRBJ1-2; 8 bases match TRBD1. Unmatched junction bases numbered 11, after V lost 7 bases and J lost 4 bases. Germline V gene sequence: CDR1 LGHNT, CDR2 FRNRAP. The CDR3 has 15 residues. The CDR3 sequence: CASDPLGGQAYGYTF. In DNA form, the CDR3 reads TGTGCTAGTGACCCTTTGGGGGGACAGGCCTATGGCTACACCTTC.

The chain employs TRBV27 and TRBJ1-4; D may be TRBD1 (6 bases). Deletions cut 2 bases from V and 7 bases from J, with 14 bases between. This CDR3 has 15 amino acids. Germline CDR1 MNHEY, CDR2 SMNVEV (reference sequence). Here the CDR3 reads CASSLLARGGEKLFF. The CDR3 region has the DNA TGTGCCAGCAGTTTACTTGCCAGGGGTGGTGAAAAACTGTTTTTT. The full variable domain, with the rest looked up from reference TRBV27 and TRBJ1-4, is EAQVTQNPRYLITVTGKKLTVTCSQNMNHEYMSWYRQDPGLGLRQIYYSMNVEVTDKGDVPEGYKVSRKEKRNFPLILESPSPNQTSLYFCASSLLARGGEKLFFGSGTQLSVL.

The V gene is TRBV7-9, the J gene TRBJ1-5; perhaps TRBD1 as D (6 bases). The CDR3 is 14 amino acids. The V end was cut by 8 bases, the J end by 3 bases, with 14 bases between. The germline CDR1 and CDR2 sequences are SEHNR and FQNEAQ (reference sequence). CDR3 coding DNA: TGTGCCAGCGGGGGGGGGCAGTACAATCAGCCCCAGCATTTT. It specifies CASGGGQYNQPQHF.

This clone has just one count. The genes are TRBV4-3 and TRBJ2-7; TRBD2 aligns across 14 bases. Germline V gene sequence: CDR1 LGHNA, CDR2 YSLEER. The CDR3 loop spans 15 amino acids. J lost 9 bases, V lost 2 bases, and 6 bases had no gene match. The CDR3 DNA sequence: TGCGCCAGCAGCCAAAGACTAGCGGGAGGGCCGGGGCAGTACTTC. This gives the protein CASSQRLAGGPGQYF.

The chain is built from TRBV28 and TRBJ2-3; 7 bases line up with TRBD2. V dropped 8 bases and J dropped 0; count of bases not matched to a gene: 11. The CDR3 spans 16 residues. Germline V CDR1 and CDR2: MDHEN, SYDVKM. CDR3 sequence reads: CASPPGGRLSTDTQYF. CDR3 bases: TGTGCCAGCCCTCCGGGGGGAAGACTTAGCACAGATACGCAGTATTTT. The variable domain in full, completed from reference TRBV28 and TRBJ2-3, reads DVKVTQSSRYLVKRTGEKVFLECVQDMDHENMFWYRQDPGLGLRLIYFSYDVKMKEKGDIPEGYSVSREKKERFSLILESASTNQTSMYLCASPPGGRLSTDTQYFGPGTRLTVL.

The chain recombines TRBV5-1 with TRBJ1-3; no clear D gene. The germline V gene has CDR1 SGHRS and CDR2 YFSETQ. This CDR3 has 15 amino acids. V lost 2 bases and J 0 bases, leaving 9 bases between the germline ends. Here the CDR3 DNA reads TGCGCCAGCAGCTTACCCGACACCTCTGGAAACACCATATATTTT. It is translated as CASSLPDTSGNTIYF.

The rearrangement joins TRBV7-3 to TRBJ2-3, with 8 bases matching TRBD2. The V segment lost 5 bases and the J segment 3 bases; nucleotides outside the gene matches: 10. The CDR3 totals 16 residues. Germline CDR1 SGHTA, CDR2 FQGTGA. Here the CDR3 reads CASSPRTGGPTDTQYF. CDR3 sequence (DNA): TGTGCCAGCAGCCCCCGAACGGGGGGGCCGACAGATACGCAGTATTTT.

The rearrangement joins TRBV2 to TRBJ2-3; TRBD2 agrees at 12 bases. The CDR3 contains 15 residues. Germline-derived CDR1 and CDR2 are SNHLY and FYNNEI. Trimming at V came to 8 bases and at J to 3 bases, leaving 6 bases not matched to a gene. The CDR3 loop reads CASGLTSGGTDTQYF. The CDR3 nucleotides are TGTGCCAGCGGTTTGACTAGCGGGGGAACAGATACGCAGTATTTT.